These 9 T cell receptor beta chains came from one sample sequenced in a study of T cells in Graves' hyperthyroidism and ophthalmopathy. It was RNA transcripts that yielded the amplified TCR beta CDR3 regions. RT-PCR in the first round (using the HTBI primer set) targeted the TCR CDR3. TCRdb re-analysed the multiplex PCR reads in MiXCR, keeping a single row per CDR3 protein. This sample has some 560,000 distinct CDR3 sequences, with more than 15% found just once. The sample taken for sequencing was blood. Every receptor here comes from a woman aged 30 to 39 with Graves' hyperthyroidism.

This chain uses TRBV4-3 with TRBJ2-3; possibly TRBD1 or TRBD2 for D (5 bases each). This CDR3 has 15 amino acids. The V and J ends lost 5 bases and 2 bases respectively, with 14 bases between them. From germline, CDR1 is LGHNA and CDR2 YSLEER. CDR3 bases: TGCGCCAGCAGCGAAGGGACCGAATACACAGATACGCAGTATTTT. Translating it yields CASSEGTEYTDTQYF.

There are many counts of this clonotype. J is TRBJ2-7 and V is TRBV10-3, with D tentatively TRBD1 (5 bases). Trimming cost V 7 bases and J 2 bases, with 15 bases left between them. CDR3 size: 14 residues. CDR1 ENHRY and CDR2 SYGVKD come from the germline V gene. CDR3 sequence (DNA): TGTGCCATCAAGCCTAGGGGCGAAGCCTACGAGCAGTACTTC. It yields the protein CAIKPRGEAYEQYF.

The chain carries TRBV4-1 and TRBJ1-1, with a weak D call TRBD1 (5 bases). The germline V gene has CDR1 MGHRA and CDR2 YSYEKL. Trimming removed 3 bases at V and 0 bases at J, with 8 bases between. CDR3 length: 14 residues. The CDR3 region is CASSHWGLNTEAFF. DNA for the CDR3: TGCGCCAGCAGCCACTGGGGGTTGAACACTGAAGCTTTCTTT.

This clonotype was seen repeatedly, ten times or more. The gene calls are TRBV28 and TRBJ2-1; no firm D call. CDR1 is MDHEN, CDR2 SYDVKM, per germline. The CDR3 runs 11 residues. Trimming removed 5 bases from V and 9 bases from J, with 8 bases in between. The CDR3 nucleotides are TGTGCCAGCAGTAGTTGGACTGAGCAGTTCTTC. Protein sequence: CASSSWTEQFF.

The chain recombines TRBV6-1 with TRBJ1-1; 7 bases are shared with TRBD1. V dropped 10 bases and J dropped 4; count of bases not matched to a gene: 9. The germline CDR1 and CDR2 sequences are MNHNS and SASEGT. This CDR3 is built from 13 residues. The CDR3 region is CAIRRGLGTEAFF. The CDR3 nucleotides read TGTGCCATCCGGAGGGGGCTTGGCACTGAAGCTTTCTTT.

This clonotype was picked up a small number of times. CDR3 loop: CASSSTGTSGRNEQYF. CDR3 coding DNA: TGTGCCAGCAGTTCCACCGGGACTAGCGGGAGAAACGAGCAGTACTTC. The chain joins TRBV28 to TRBJ2-7, with 14 bases lining up with TRBD2. Germline assignment: CDR1 MDHEN and CDR2 SYDVKM. The CDR3 covers 16 residues. Trimming took 4 bases from V and 5 from J; bases not matched to a gene: 7.

The V and J genes are TRBV12-5 and TRBJ1-1; the D is unclear. Trimming removed 9 bases at V and 3 bases at J, with 14 bases between. The germline V gene has CDR1 LGHNT and CDR2 FRNRAP. CDR3 length: 13 amino acids. CDR3 region: CASLPGMDTEAFF. In DNA form, the CDR3 reads TGTGCTAGCCTACCAGGTATGGACACTGAAGCTTTCTTT.

This clonotype was observed many times. This chain uses TRBV5-1 with TRBJ2-7; 7 positions match TRBD2. This CDR3 spans 14 amino acids. Looked up from germline, CDR1 is SGHRS and CDR2 is YFSETQ. J gave up 0 bases and V 5 bases, and 5 bases lay outside the gene matches. For the CDR3, the DNA is TGCGCCAGCAGTCGGACTAGTGACTCCTACGAGCAGTACTTC. Protein sequence: CASSRTSDSYEQYF.

The chain is built from TRBV20-1 and TRBJ2-5; the D gene is possibly TRBD2 (7 bases). Germline-derived CDR1 and CDR2 are DFQATT and SNEGSKA (reference sequence). Trimming took off 6 bases at V and 3 bases at J, with 11 bases between the two ends. This CDR3 spans 12 amino acids. The CDR3 reads CSARGGEETQYF. The CDR3 DNA is TGCAGTGCGCGAGGGGGGGAAGAGACCCAGTACTTC.